This T cell receptor beta chain came from a study of blood T cell repertoires in COVID-19. Turning to the study itself: From the United States, Italy and Spain came samples of acute and convalescent COVID-19.

Participant age was roughly 18 to 95 years, and participants resided in about two dozen US areas. The CDR3 contains 16 residues. Germline V gives CDR1 MDHEN, CDR2 SYDVKM. With 5 bases clipped from V and 5 bases from J, the junction kept 11 bases outside the gene matches. The authors' processing: For nucleated cells, counts were estimated from reference gene primer amplification. The assay was immunoSEQ multiplex PCR, and TCRdb's table has in-frame clones only and misses some. The V and J calls and clone size come from that table; D and trimming were worked out from the DNA. The table lists roughly 220,000 clones, about four fifths of them singletons.

V gene TRBV28 combines with J gene TRBJ2-5; TRBD2 agrees at 10 bases. This clonotype originated in a woman between 35 and 50 years old with acute COVID-19. Sequencing was done on a sample of PBMCs or T cells enriched from blood (not recorded which). The CDR3 region is CASSAGASGSPETQYF. CDR3 nucleotides: TGTGCCAGCAGTGCGGGGGCTAGCGGGAGTCCGGAGACCCAGTACTTC.